The rows below give T cell receptor beta chains drawn from one sample of a study of PD-1 blockade in classical Hodgkin lymphoma. Profiling relied on immunoSEQ multiplex PCR, and the TCRdb table lists in-frame clones only, not all of them. This table holds around 28,000 clones, under 90% found once. Sequences were derived from CD4+ T cells from blood, sampled before the fourth cycle of nivolumab. The receptors stem from a human donor with classical Hodgkin lymphoma. Both conserved end residues are part of each CDR3. Each record gives: clone size, V gene, J gene, D gene, CDR3 length, CDR3 DNA, CDR3 protein. A D gene is named only where the DNA matches it firmly. Rows give clone size only sometimes, using once, few, many, or a class for an expanded clone.

size: few
V: TRBV27
J: TRBJ1-2
D: NA
length: 14
DNA: TGTGCCAGCAGTTTAAACGGCCAGGGCTATGGCTACACCTTC
CDR3: CASSLNGQGYGYTF

size: NA
V: TRBV28
J: TRBJ2-7
D: NA
length: 15
DNA: TGTGCCAGCAGTGAAGGGCTAAGGGAAACCTACGAGCAGTACTTC
CDR3: CASSEGLRETYEQYF

size: NA
V: TRBV27
J: TRBJ1-1
D: TRBD1
length: 14
DNA: TGTGCCAGCAGTCTACAGGGGCGGAACACTGAAGCTTTCTTT
CDR3: CASSLQGRNTEAFF

size: NA
V: TRBV7-2
J: TRBJ2-3
D: TRBD2
length: 15
DNA: TGTGCCAGCAGCTTAGCCCGGGGGGGCACAGATACGCAGTATTTT
CDR3: CASSLARGGTDTQYF

size: NA
V: TRBV30
J: TRBJ2-7
D: TRBD2
length: 15
DNA: TGTGCCTGGAGCCCGGGAGGGACACCCTCCTACGAGCAGTACTTC
CDR3: CAWSPGGTPSYEQYF

size: NA
V: TRBV15
J: TRBJ2-3
D: NA
length: 14
DNA: TGTGCCACCAGCAGAGATGACCCGTGGGATACGCAGTATTTT
CDR3: CATSRDDPWDTQYF

size: NA
V: TRBV6-1
J: TRBJ1-2
D: NA
length: 15
DNA: TGTGCCAGCAGGCTGATGACAGCAGTAAACTATGGCTACACCTTC
CDR3: CASRLMTAVNYGYTF

size: NA
V: TRBV4-2
J: TRBJ1-1
D: NA
length: 15
DNA: TGTGCCAGCAGCCATAGATTAGGGGGGAACACTGAAGCTTTCTTT
CDR3: CASSHRLGGNTEAFF

size: NA
V: TRBV7-3
J: TRBJ1-6
D: TRBD1
length: 19
DNA: TGTGCCAGCAGCTTAAGGGGTTGGGGACAGGGTAGTAGAGATTCACCCCTCCACTTT
CDR3: CASSLRGWGQGSRDSPLHF

size: NA
V: TRBV11-3
J: TRBJ2-1
D: TRBD2
length: 16
DNA: TGTGCCAGCAGCCCCCGGGGGTGGGGAGGGGCCAATGAGCAGTTCTTC
CDR3: CASSPRGWGGANEQFF

size: NA
V: TRBV5-6
J: TRBJ2-2
D: TRBD1
length: 18
DNA: TGTGCCAGCAGCTTGGCCCTAGGGACAGGGCCAGGGACCGGGGAGCTGTTTTTT
CDR3: CASSLALGTGPGTGELFF

size: NA
V: TRBV27
J: TRBJ2-2
D: NA
length: 14
DNA: TGTGCCAGCAGTTTCGACAGAAACACCGGGGAGCTGTTTTTT
CDR3: CASSFDRNTGELFF

size: NA
V: TRBV11-1
J: TRBJ1-2
D: NA
length: 13
DNA: TGTGCCAGCAGCTTAGCTTTCAACTATGGCTACACCTTC
CDR3: CASSLAFNYGYTF

size: NA
V: TRBV6-5
J: TRBJ1-2
D: NA
length: 13
DNA: TGTGCCAGCAGTCCAGAATACGGTGGGGGCTACACCTTC
CDR3: CASSPEYGGGYTF

size: NA
V: TRBV19
J: TRBJ1-5
D: NA
length: 12
DNA: TGTGCCAGTAGATCCTCCCGCCAGCCCCAGCATTTT
CDR3: CASRSSRQPQHF

size: NA
V: TRBV19
J: TRBJ2-2
D: NA
length: 14
DNA: TGTGCCAGTCAAGAGTGGGAGAACACCGGGGAGCTGTTTTTT
CDR3: CASQEWENTGELFF

size: few
V: TRBV19
J: TRBJ1-1
D: NA
length: 14
DNA: TGTGCCAGTAATCGACCAGGGCCCAACACTGAAGCTTTCTTT
CDR3: CASNRPGPNTEAFF

size: NA
V: TRBV4-1
J: TRBJ2-1
D: TRBD2
length: 16
DNA: TGCGCCAGCAGCCAAGATGACAGCGGGGGGGCGTTTGAGCAGTTCTTC
CDR3: CASSQDDSGGAFEQFF

size: NA
V: TRBV18
J: TRBJ1-1
D: TRBD1
length: 14
DNA: TGTGCCAGCTCACCACCCGGGACAGGGGCTGAAGCTTTCTTT
CDR3: CASSPPGTGAEAFF

size: NA
V: TRBV5-6
J: TRBJ1-2
D: TRBD1
length: 16
DNA: TGTGCCAGCAGCCTGGACAGGGGGCTGGGGAACTATGGCTACACCTTC
CDR3: CASSLDRGLGNYGYTF

size: NA
V: TRBV7-2
J: TRBJ2-2
D: NA
length: 14
DNA: TGTGCCAGCAGCGAGGACTGGAACACCGGGGAGCTGTTTTTT
CDR3: CASSEDWNTGELFF

size: NA
V: TRBV29-1
J: TRBJ1-2
D: NA
length: 13
DNA: TGCAGCGTTGAACGGGCAGGGACGAATGGCTACACCTTC
CDR3: CSVERAGTNGYTF

size: NA
V: TRBV7-2
J: TRBJ2-7
D: TRBD1
length: 17
DNA: TGTGCCAGCAGCCGCGAACGGACAGGGAGGAGCTCCTACGAGCAGTACTTC
CDR3: CASSRERTGRSSYEQYF

size: NA
V: TRBV11-2
J: TRBJ1-1
D: NA
length: 16
DNA: TGTGCCAGCAGCCCAGCCCCTTGGAGAAAGAACACTGAAGCTTTCTTT
CDR3: CASSPAPWRKNTEAFF

size: NA
V: TRBV30
J: TRBJ2-1
D: TRBD2
length: 17
DNA: TGTGCCTGGAGTGCCTCATTCGGACTAGCGGGGAACAATGAGCAGTTCTTC
CDR3: CAWSASFGLAGNNEQFF

size: NA
V: TRBV7-2
J: TRBJ2-1
D: TRBD1
length: 15
DNA: TGTGCCAGCAGCTTATCTGGGACAGGGGGCGGGGAGCAGTTCTTC
CDR3: CASSLSGTGGGEQFF

size: NA
V: TRBV6-5
J: TRBJ2-7
D: TRBD1
length: 14
DNA: TGTGCCAGCAGCCGGGACAGGGTCTCCTACGAGCAGTACTTC
CDR3: CASSRDRVSYEQYF

size: NA
V: TRBV10-3
J: TRBJ2-3
D: NA
length: 15
DNA: TGTGCCGCCAGGGAGGCGCCCTCAAGCACAGATACGCAGTATTTT
CDR3: CAAREAPSSTDTQYF

size: NA
V: TRBV9
J: TRBJ2-3
D: NA
length: 17
DNA: TGTGCCAGCAGCGTGCTTTCGGGTCTTACAATCACAGATACGCAGTATTTT
CDR3: CASSVLSGLTITDTQYF

size: NA
V: TRBV7-9
J: TRBJ1-1
D: TRBD1
length: 17
DNA: TGTGCCAGCAGCAAACAGGGGGATTTTCTCAGTCGCACTGAAGCTTTCTTT
CDR3: CASSKQGDFLSRTEAFF

size: few
V: TRBV5-8
J: TRBJ1-3
D: NA
length: 16
DNA: TGTGCCAGCAGCTTTTCTAGGGGAGGAGCTGGAAACACCATATATTTT
CDR3: CASSFSRGGAGNTIYF

size: few
V: TRBV6-5
J: TRBJ1-5
D: NA
length: 16
DNA: TGTGCCAGCAGTTCAACCGACGCAGGGAGGAATCAGCCCCAGCATTTT
CDR3: CASSSTDAGRNQPQHF

size: NA
V: TRBV12-5
J: TRBJ1-1
D: NA
length: 15
DNA: TGTGCTAGTGGTTTGGAACCGGGGGAGTACACTGAAGCTTTCTTT
CDR3: CASGLEPGEYTEAFF

size: NA
V: TRBV27
J: TRBJ1-1
D: NA
length: 14
DNA: TGTGCCAGCAGTTTATTATGGGGTTTGGTTGAAGCTTTCTTT
CDR3: CASSLLWGLVEAFF

size: NA
V: TRBV18
J: TRBJ2-2
D: TRBD2
length: 16
DNA: TGTGCCAGCTCACCAAGCGGGACGGATTTTAGTTGGGAGCTGTTTTTT
CDR3: CASSPSGTDFSWELFF

size: NA
V: TRBV5-1
J: TRBJ2-2
D: TRBD2
length: 15
DNA: TGCGCCAGCGGCTTAGCGGGGGAGAACACCGGGGAGCTGTTTTTT
CDR3: CASGLAGENTGELFF

size: once
V: TRBV2
J: TRBJ2-3
D: NA
length: 15
DNA: TGTGCCAGCAGTGTTAGTGGTCGCCCCGAGGATACGCAGTATTTT
CDR3: CASSVSGRPEDTQYF

size: NA
V: TRBV14
J: TRBJ2-7
D: TRBD1
length: 15
DNA: TGTGCCAGCAGCCAAGGGGACAGGCGGTCCTACGAGCAGTACTTC
CDR3: CASSQGDRRSYEQYF

size: NA
V: TRBV6-5
J: TRBJ2-7
D: NA
length: 11
DNA: TGTGCCAGCTGGGCTGCCTACGAGCAGTACTTC
CDR3: CASWAAYEQYF

size: NA
V: TRBV7-2
J: TRBJ1-5
D: NA
length: 12
DNA: TGTGCCAGCAGCTTGGGGGAGCAGCCCCAGCATTTT
CDR3: CASSLGEQPQHF

size: NA
V: TRBV2
J: TRBJ1-2
D: NA
length: 15
DNA: TGTGCCAGCAGTGAAGGGAGGTCCGCTCGCTATGGCTACACCTTC
CDR3: CASSEGRSARYGYTF

size: once
V: TRBV30
J: TRBJ2-7
D: NA
length: 14
DNA: TGTGCCTGGAGTTATCGTACCCAGGGTCTCGAGCAGTACTTC
CDR3: CAWSYRTQGLEQYF